The rows below give T cell receptor beta chains drawn from one sample of a study of cytomegalovirus exposure and HLA in healthy donors. Assay: immunoSEQ multiplex PCR; the TCRdb copy retains only in-frame clones and omits some. The sample yields some 200,000 clones, around 77% seen once. Sequencing was done on a sample of PBMCs. These receptors all come from a female donor in good health and CMV-seronegative. Both conserved end residues are part of each CDR3. The order of the fields is CDR3 protein, J gene, clone size, V gene. Expanded clones are given a class, and other clones once, few, many or no size at all.

CDR3: CASMFAANTEAFF
J: TRBJ1-1
size: few
V: TRBV5-1

CDR3: CASRPRTSVYQETQYF
J: TRBJ2-5
size: .
V: TRBV6-6

CDR3: CASSRDRDYEQYF
J: TRBJ2-7
size: .
V: TRBV7-3

CDR3: CASSLIQGREQYF
J: TRBJ2-7
size: .
V: TRBV7-9

CDR3: CASSFLSGAQYF
J: TRBJ2-5
size: once
V: TRBV28

CDR3: CASSLGLREGRYIQYF
J: TRBJ2-4
size: .
V: TRBV13

CDR3: CASSLFRGQGYEQYF
J: TRBJ2-7
size: .
V: TRBV28

CDR3: CASSFWGRVGDTQYF
J: TRBJ2-3
size: .
V: TRBV5-1

CDR3: CASSYKGGLYEQYF
J: TRBJ2-7
size: .
V: TRBV6-6

CDR3: CASSAIGVGTEAFF
J: TRBJ1-1
size: .
V: TRBV25-1

CDR3: CASSLTGSGPTGELFF
J: TRBJ2-2
size: .
V: TRBV5-1

CDR3: CASSIESSDDTQYF
J: TRBJ2-3
size: few
V: TRBV19

CDR3: CASSSRDHGITDTQYF
J: TRBJ2-3
size: few
V: TRBV2

CDR3: CASSVTGGGGNTIYF
J: TRBJ1-3
size: few
V: TRBV9

CDR3: CASRDRGPYTEAFF
J: TRBJ1-1
size: .
V: TRBV13

CDR3: CASSLQGDPSYEQYF
J: TRBJ2-7
size: .
V: TRBV27

CDR3: CASSLRTGEKLFF
J: TRBJ1-4
size: .
V: TRBV14

CDR3: CASSKTSGRVPNEQFF
J: TRBJ2-1
size: few
V: TRBV21-1

CDR3: CASSRTGAGQPQHF
J: TRBJ1-5
size: .
V: TRBV6-6

CDR3: CASSPTGASNQPQHF
J: TRBJ1-5
size: .
V: TRBV28

CDR3: CASSEEEQANSYEQYF
J: TRBJ2-7
size: .
V: TRBV10-1

CDR3: CASSIGHTSEAQYF
J: TRBJ2-5
size: few
V: TRBV19

CDR3: CASSLLSLGYTF
J: TRBJ1-2
size: .
V: TRBV5-6

CDR3: CASSLVVEKLFF
J: TRBJ1-4
size: .
V: TRBV7-9

CDR3: CASSSTGNNQPQHF
J: TRBJ1-5
size: .
V: TRBV6-5

CDR3: CAISGGSGTGELFF
J: TRBJ2-2
size: once
V: TRBV10-3

CDR3: CASRLKDSYEQYF
J: TRBJ2-7
size: .
V: TRBV27

CDR3: CASSFDTQPYNEQFF
J: TRBJ2-1
size: few
V: TRBV28

CDR3: CASSQDREDSLSYGYTF
J: TRBJ1-2
size: .
V: TRBV4-3

CDR3: CASSSAGTSGSSSYNEQFF
J: TRBJ2-1
size: few
V: TRBV7-3

CDR3: CASSLEIAGLKNIQYF
J: TRBJ2-4
size: .
V: TRBV5-1

CDR3: CASSQSAGGWETQYF
J: TRBJ2-5
size: .
V: TRBV16

CDR3: CASRSGQGANTEAFF
J: TRBJ1-1
size: once
V: TRBV28

CDR3: CASSLSGGLSYEQYF
J: TRBJ2-7
size: .
V: TRBV27

CDR3: CAWSNDGRTNQPQHF
J: TRBJ1-5
size: few
V: TRBV30

CDR3: CASSQDRGPDTQYF
J: TRBJ2-3
size: .
V: TRBV14

CDR3: CASSVGLATNEQFF
J: TRBJ2-1
size: .
V: TRBV6-1

CDR3: CASSQPNRDCSYEQYF
J: TRBJ2-7
size: .
V: TRBV23-1

CDR3: CASSYSGANTDTQYF
J: TRBJ2-3
size: .
V: TRBV6-6

CDR3: CASSRGGTGEMKLFF
J: TRBJ1-4
size: .
V: TRBV7-2

CDR3: CASRIDGSYNEQFF
J: TRBJ2-1
size: .
V: TRBV2

CDR3: CASSLGEAYGYTF
J: TRBJ1-2
size: .
V: TRBV5-1

CDR3: CASSQEGLYTGELFF
J: TRBJ2-2
size: once
V: TRBV4-3

CDR3: CASSFRQGGLETQYF
J: TRBJ2-5
size: .
V: TRBV5-1

CDR3: CASSRRAGEGETQYF
J: TRBJ2-5
size: .
V: TRBV4-1

CDR3: CASSFFFGLAGEALQYNEQFF
J: TRBJ2-1
size: .
V: TRBV27

CDR3: CASLRQGTPPYEQYF
J: TRBJ2-7
size: .
V: TRBV6-1

CDR3: CSVAVWTRNTEAFF
J: TRBJ1-1
size: .
V: TRBV29-1

CDR3: CASTFGTEAFF
J: TRBJ1-1
size: .
V: TRBV2

CDR3: CASSSRTGGAADTQYF
J: TRBJ2-3
size: few
V: TRBV28

CDR3: CAVVQDSNQPQHF
J: TRBJ1-5
size: .
V: TRBV10-3

CDR3: CASSLDGQGDTEAFF
J: TRBJ1-1
size: .
V: TRBV7-9

CDR3: CASSRGLSKETQYF
J: TRBJ2-5
size: .
V: TRBV5-1

CDR3: CAWSNYGSFSYNEQFF
J: TRBJ2-1
size: few
V: TRBV30

CDR3: CASSPDRGNTEAFF
J: TRBJ1-1
size: .
V: TRBV7-2

CDR3: CASSPTGGGYEQYF
J: TRBJ2-7
size: .
V: TRBV7-3

CDR3: CASSEYDREEAFF
J: TRBJ1-1
size: .
V: TRBV25-1

CDR3: CASRAQGVDANTGELFF
J: TRBJ2-2
size: .
V: TRBV27

CDR3: CASSQTSGSPLRETQYF
J: TRBJ2-5
size: .
V: TRBV5-1